Presented here are 9 T cell receptor beta chains from one specimen sequenced in a study of blood T cells in healthy people across ages. A second PCR of roughly 7 to 11 cycles used a sample-barcoded 5' primer and a J-beta primer mix. From the 5' RACE reads, TCRdb called clonotypes with MiXCR, one entry per CDR3 protein. Among roughly 1,500,000 distinct CDR3 sequences listed, 42% were seen once. Sequencing input: blood. The receptors come from a woman younger than 35 in good health.

The chain couples TRBV28 to TRBJ2-7, with 7 bases fitting TRBD1. The CDR3 runs to 14 residues. Germline values: CDR1 MDHEN, CDR2 SYDVKM. V was clipped by 2 bases and J by 1 base; unmatched bases: 2. In DNA form, the CDR3 reads TGTGCCAGCAGTTTACTGGACAGGTCCTACGAGCAGTACTTC. Its protein product is CASSLLDRSYEQYF. Looking up the rest from reference TRBV28 and TRBJ2-7 gives the full variable domain: DVKVTQSSRYLVKRTGEKVFLECVQDMDHENMFWYRQDPGLGLRLIYFSYDVKMKEKGDIPEGYSVSREKKERFSLILESASTNQTSMYLCASSLLDRSYEQYFGPGTRLTVT.

This chain links TRBV20-1 with TRBJ2-1; the D is unclear. This CDR3 is 13 amino acids long. The V end lost 6 bases, the J end lost 6 bases, and 15 bases lay between the germline ends. Germline V gene data show CDR1 as DFQATT and CDR2 as SNEGSKA (reference sequence). The CDR3 sequence: CSALEPRINEQFF. CDR3 nucleotide sequence: TGCAGTGCCTTAGAACCCAGGATCAATGAGCAGTTCTTC.

V is TRBV11-2 and J is TRBJ1-2, with TRBD1 as a possible D gene (5 bases). The V end was cut by 3 bases, the J end by 5 bases, with 7 bases between. The CDR3 contains 12 residues. The V gene's germline CDR1 is SGHAT and CDR2 FQNNGV. For the CDR3, the DNA is TGTGCCAGCAGCTTCAGGGAGTATGGCTACACCTTC. This sequence encodes CASSFREYGYTF.

This clonotype was seen only a few times. This chain uses TRBV13 with TRBJ2-4, with D perhaps assigned TRBD1 or TRBD2 (5 bases each). The end of the DNA is better explained by TRBJ2-7, so the J call may be wrong. Germline lookup yields CDR1 PRHDT and CDR2 FYEKMQ (reference sequence). The CDR3 length is 17 residues. The CDR3 reads CASSSPGTDSGAHEQYF. DNA of the CDR3: TGTGCCAGCAGCTCCCCCGGCACTGACTCCGGGGCTCACGAGCAGTACTTC.

Regarding this clonotype: A junction boundary mismatches the germline segment, possibly from a read error. The V gene is TRBV4-1, the J gene TRBJ2-6, with 8 bases aligning to TRBD1. The CDR3 loop spans 20 amino acids. The germline gives CDR1 MGHRA, CDR2 YSYEKL. The CDR3 DNA sequence: TGCGCCAGCAGCCCCCCAGGGAAAGGACAGGGAGCATCTGGGGCCAACGTCCTGGCTTTC. Its protein product is CASSPPGKGQGASGANVLAF.

V usage is TRBV12-3 or TRBV12-4 and J usage is TRBJ2-7; 8 bases fit TRBD1. The CDR3 sequence is 16 residues long. With V trimmed by 6 bases and J by 7 bases, 17 bases remained unmatched. The CDR3 DNA reads TGTGCCAGCAGCCACGGGACAGGCCGATCTAAGAATGAGCAGTACTTC. Its protein is CASSHGTGRSKNEQYF.

This clonotype was picked up a small number of times. The J gene is TRBJ2-7, the V gene TRBV2, with TRBD2 matching 8 bases. The CDR3 has 15 residues. Germline V CDR1 and CDR2: SNHLY, FYNNEI. The V and J ends lost 7 bases and 3 bases, in that order; junction bases with no gene match: 11. DNA for the CDR3: TGTGCCAGCAACAACTCGCCAGCGGGGGACTACGAGCAGTACTTC. Amino acid sequence: CASNNSPAGDYEQYF. Drawing the rest from reference TRBV2 and TRBJ2-7, the complete variable domain is EPEVTQTPSHQVTQMGQEVILRCVPISNHLYFYWYRQILGQKVEFLVSFYNNEISEKSEIFDDQFSVERPDGSNFTLKIRSTKLEDSAMYFCASNNSPAGDYEQYFGPGTRLTVT.

V and J are TRBV13 and TRBJ2-3; D uncertain. V lost 0 bases and J lost 6, with 10 bases in between. This CDR3 is 14 amino acids long. Per the germline V gene, CDR1 is PRHDT and CDR2 is FYEKMQ (reference sequence). This CDR3 reads CASSLGRVGDTQYF. As DNA, the CDR3 is TGTGCCAGCAGCTTAGGACGGGTCGGGGATACGCAGTATTTT.

The gene calls are TRBV27 and TRBJ2-3; TRBD2 might be the D (6 bases). CDR1 is MNHEY and CDR2 is SMNVEV in the germline V gene (reference sequence). CDR3 length: 16 amino acids. V lost 7 bases and J 2 bases, leaving 19 bases between the germline ends. The CDR3 protein is CASTGSGTLITDTQYF. CDR3 in DNA: TGTGCCAGCACCGGATCCGGGACTCTCATCACAGATACGCAGTATTTT.